Listed below are T cell receptor beta chains from one sample, sequenced in a study of blood T cell repertoires in COVID-19. TCRdb keeps only in-frame clones here, not all; method: immunoSEQ multiplex PCR. The sample lists approximately 240,000 clones, more than 70% occurring once. The sample consisted of peripheral blood. The origin of the receptors is a woman between 40 and 55 years old who had recovered from COVID-19. CDR3s include the opening cysteine and the closing phenylalanine or tryptophan. D genes are given only for firm matches. Clone sizes are given selectively: once, few, many, or a class where the clone is expanded.

clone size	D gene	V gene	J gene	CDR3 DNA	CDR3 protein
-	TRBD1	TRBV2	TRBJ2-7	TGTGCCAGCAGTGAGGGACAGGGCCGCTACGAGCAGTACTTC	CASSEGQGRYEQYF
-	-	TRBV7-2	TRBJ1-3	TGTGCCAGCAGCTTTGCGAGCGGAAACACCATATATTTT	CASSFASGNTIYF
-	TRBD1	TRBV5-1	TRBJ1-1	TGCGCCAGCAGCCCCCGACAGGGAATGGCTGAAGCTTTCTTT	CASSPRQGMAEAFF
-	-	TRBV29-1	TRBJ2-1	TGCAGCGTTGGGGCAGGGTCCAATGAGCAGTTCTTC	CSVGAGSNEQFF
once	TRBD1	TRBV7-8	TRBJ2-1	TGTGCCAGCAGCCCCCGGACAGGGTCCAATGAGCAGTTCTTC	CASSPRTGSNEQFF
-	TRBD1	TRBV4-3	TRBJ1-2	TGCGCCAGCAGCCAAGAAATTGGGACAGACTATGGCTACACCTTC	CASSQEIGTDYGYTF
-	-	TRBV24-1	TRBJ2-5	TGTGCCACCCGTGTCGGGGGAGAGACCCAGTACTTC	CATRVGGETQYF
-	-	TRBV7-2	TRBJ1-5	TGTGCCAGCAGCTGGGGTGGGGGGAGCAATCAGCCCCAGCATTTT	CASSWGGGSNQPQHF
-	TRBD1	TRBV18	TRBJ1-2	TGTGCCAGCTCACAGGGGGCGCATAATGGCTACACCTTC	CASSQGAHNGYTF
-	-	TRBV30	TRBJ1-2	TGTGCCCGCTTAAGGCGGGGGGCTCTTTATGGCTACACCTTC	CARLRRGALYGYTF
-	-	TRBV12-5	TRBJ2-3	TGTGCTAGTGGTTTGACTAGCTTGGCAGATACGCAGTATTTT	CASGLTSLADTQYF
once	-	TRBV6-6	TRBJ1-5	TGTGCCAGCAGCCAGACAGGCTATTATCAGCCCCAGCATTTT	CASSQTGYYQPQHF
-	-	TRBV7-8	TRBJ2-7	TGTGCCAGCTCAGTCAGCGAATCCTACGAGCAGTACTTC	CASSVSESYEQYF
-	TRBD2	TRBV2	TRBJ2-5	TGTGCCAGCAGTTTGGTATTCTGGGCTAGCGGGAGCGGACAAGAGACCCAGTACTTC	CASSLVFWASGSGQETQYF
-	TRBD1	TRBV5-1	TRBJ1-4	TGCGCCAGCAGCTTCGGAACGATACAGGGGGCAGCTAATGAAAAACTGTTTTTT	CASSFGTIQGAANEKLFF
-	TRBD1	TRBV7-9	TRBJ1-2	TGTGCCAGCAGCTGGGACAGGCGGGCTGGCTACACCTTC	CASSWDRRAGYTF
-	-	TRBV19	TRBJ2-7	TGTGCCAGTAGTACAGGAAGAGGGGGGGCCTACGAGCAGTACTTC	CASSTGRGGAYEQYF